A few counts support the clone carrying this TCR beta chain. Its target is not known. The record originates from a study of regulatory T cells in long-lasting Graves disease. V shed 4 bases and J 2 bases; nucleotides not matched to a gene: 3. CDR1 is SGHTA, CDR2 FQGTGA, per germline. The CDR3 runs to 16 residues. Overall study results and limits: Under persistent disease, TRBV28, TRBJ1-2 and TRBJ2-5 were used preferentially.

Construction of the TCR beta libraries employed iRepertoire HTBI primers in conjunction with Arm-PCR of CDR3 regions. Via MiXCR, TCRdb re-called the multiplex PCR reads, giving one row per CDR3 protein. Of around 480,000 distinct CDR3 sequences in the sample, 15% to 20% were seen once. The time point: newly diagnosed GD, antithyroid drugs for less than 3 months. There was RNA extracted from PBMCs, and the TCR library was made from it. Criteria from the American Thyroid Association guidelines were applied to diagnose Graves' disease. Separately, the same data were catalogued under a study of T cells in Graves' hyperthyroidism and ophthalmopathy. That investigation notes: Also found in blood were most expanded thyroid clonotypes above 0.001.

This sequence originates from a man aged 35 to 55 with Graves disease. V is TRBV7-3 and J is TRBJ2-6, with 9 bases matching TRBD1. Sample: peripheral blood mononuclear cells (PBMCs), taken at new diagnosis, from a patient treated with antithyroid drugs. CDR3 protein: CASSSGTGTGANVLTF. CDR3 bases: TGTGCCAGCAGCTCTGGGACAGGGACTGGGGCCAACGTCCTGACTTTC. The variable domain in full, completed from reference TRBV7-3 and TRBJ2-6, reads GAGVSQTPSNKVTEKGKYVELRCDPISGHTALYWYRQSLGQGPEFLIYFQGTGAADDSGLPNDRFFAVRPEGSVSTLKIQRTERGDSAVYLCASSSGTGTGANVLTFGAGSRLTVL.